A single sample is the source of the 4 T cell receptor beta chains below, sequenced in a study of cytomegalovirus exposure and HLA in healthy donors. The PCR used 60 Vbeta and 13 Jbeta primers. Some clones are missing from TCRdb's copy, which holds only in-frame ones; the method was immunoSEQ multiplex PCR. This table has about 210,000 clones, 60% to 80% appearing once. Specimen: PBMCs. Receptors originate from a male donor in good health and CMV-seronegative.

The chain joins TRBV18 to TRBJ2-7; no reliable D call. Germline V lookup: CDR1 KGHSH, CDR2 LQKENI. This CDR3 is 15 amino acids long. Between the trimmed V and J ends, which lost 2 bases and 9 bases, there was a span of 20 bases. Here the CDR3 reads CASSPRPSDLGWQYF. CDR3 DNA sequence: TGTGCCAGCTCACCAAGGCCATCCGACCTAGGCTGGCAGTACTTC. Variable domain in full (rest from reference TRBV18 and TRBJ2-7): NAGVMQNPRHLVRRRGQEARLRCSPMKGHSHVYWYRQLPEEGLKFMVYLQKENIIDESGMPKERFSAEFPKEGPSILRIQQVVRGDSAAYFCASSPRPSDLGWQYFGPGTRLTVT.

The V gene is TRBV5-1, the J gene TRBJ1-6; 10 nucleotides match TRBD1. V was pared by 4 bases and J by 4 bases, with 5 bases of the junction left unmatched. CDR3 length: 16 amino acids. The V gene's germline CDR1 is SGHRS and CDR2 YFSETQ. The CDR3 DNA is TGCGCCAGCAGCGCGACAGGGGGCGAGTATAATTCACCCCTCCACTTT. Translated: CASSATGGEYNSPLHF.

The chain joins TRBV19 to TRBJ2-2; 8 bases align to TRBD2. There are 16 residues in the CDR3. Germline assignment: CDR1 LNHDA and CDR2 SQIVND (reference sequence). V dropped 3 bases and J dropped 4; count of bases not matched to a gene: 7. This chain's CDR3 is CASSILDSGATGELFF. Written as DNA, the CDR3 is TGTGCCAGTAGTATTTTGGATAGCGGGGCCACCGGGGAGCTGTTTTTT.

The rearrangement uses TRBV9 and TRBJ1-2; D is unclear. The CDR3 totals 12 residues. Deletions cut 4 bases from V and 8 bases from J, with 12 bases between. Germline V gene sequence: CDR1 SGDLS, CDR2 YYNGEE. The CDR3 nucleotides read TGTGCCAGCAGCACCCCGGTCCGGGGCTACACCTTC. It specifies CASSTPVRGYTF.